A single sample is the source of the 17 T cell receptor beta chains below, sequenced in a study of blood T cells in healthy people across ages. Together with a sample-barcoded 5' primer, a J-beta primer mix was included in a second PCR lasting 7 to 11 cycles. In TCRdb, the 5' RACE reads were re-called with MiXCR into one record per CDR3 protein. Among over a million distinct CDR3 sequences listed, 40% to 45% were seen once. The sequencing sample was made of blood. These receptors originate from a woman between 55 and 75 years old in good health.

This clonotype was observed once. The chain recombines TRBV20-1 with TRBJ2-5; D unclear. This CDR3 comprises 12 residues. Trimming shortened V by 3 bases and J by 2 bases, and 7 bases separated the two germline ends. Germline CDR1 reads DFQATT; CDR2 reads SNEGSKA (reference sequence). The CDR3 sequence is CSASTRQETQYF. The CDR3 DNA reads TGCAGTGCTAGCACAAGGCAAGAGACCCAGTACTTC.

CDR3 in DNA: TGCAGCGTTGCCACGACAGGGGGAGGTCAGCCCCAGCATTTT. As protein: CSVATTGGGQPQHF. This rearrangement joins TRBV29-1 to TRBJ1-5, with 9 bases lining up with TRBD1. Germline trimming cut 4 bases from V and 6 bases from J; bases unmatched to any gene: 7. Germline V gene lookup returns CDR1 SQVTM and CDR2 ANQGSEA. This CDR3 spans 14 amino acids.

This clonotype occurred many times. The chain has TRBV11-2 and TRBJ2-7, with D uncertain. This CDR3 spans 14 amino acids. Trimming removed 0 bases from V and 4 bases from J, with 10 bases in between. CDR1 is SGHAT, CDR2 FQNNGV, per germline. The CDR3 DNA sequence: TGTGCCAGCAGCTTAGATGGCTTGAGGTACGAGCAGTACTTC. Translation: CASSLDGLRYEQYF.

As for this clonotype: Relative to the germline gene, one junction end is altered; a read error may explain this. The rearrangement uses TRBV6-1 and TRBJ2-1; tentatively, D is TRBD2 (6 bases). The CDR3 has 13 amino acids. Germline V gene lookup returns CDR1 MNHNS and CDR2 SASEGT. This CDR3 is CASSEAGGIEQFF. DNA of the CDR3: TGCGCCAGCAGTGAAGCTGGGGGGATTGAGCAGTTCTTC.

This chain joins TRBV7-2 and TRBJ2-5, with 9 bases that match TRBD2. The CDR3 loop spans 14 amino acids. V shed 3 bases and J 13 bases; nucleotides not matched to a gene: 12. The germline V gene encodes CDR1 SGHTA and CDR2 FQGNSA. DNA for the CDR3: TGTGCCAGCAGCTTTAGCGGGAGCGATTACGAGCGGTACTTC. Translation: CASSFSGSDYERYF.

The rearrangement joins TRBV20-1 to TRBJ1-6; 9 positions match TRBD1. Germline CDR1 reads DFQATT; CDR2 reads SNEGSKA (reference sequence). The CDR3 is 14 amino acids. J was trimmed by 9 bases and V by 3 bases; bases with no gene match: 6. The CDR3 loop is CSASGDRVGSPLHF. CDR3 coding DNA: TGCAGTGCTAGTGGGGACAGGGTGGGTTCACCCCTCCACTTT.

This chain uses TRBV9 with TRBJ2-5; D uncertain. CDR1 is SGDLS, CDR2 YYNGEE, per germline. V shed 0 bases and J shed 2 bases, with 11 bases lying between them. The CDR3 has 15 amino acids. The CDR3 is CASSVGGPLQETQYF. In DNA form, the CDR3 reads TGTGCCAGCAGCGTAGGAGGTCCCTTACAAGAGACCCAGTACTTC. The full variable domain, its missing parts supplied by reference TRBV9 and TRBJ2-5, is DSGVTQTPKHLITATGQRVTLRCSPRSGDLSVYWYQQSLDQGLQFLIQYYNGEERAKGNILERFSAQQFPDLHSELNLSSLELGDSALYFCASSVGGPLQETQYFGPGTRLLVL.

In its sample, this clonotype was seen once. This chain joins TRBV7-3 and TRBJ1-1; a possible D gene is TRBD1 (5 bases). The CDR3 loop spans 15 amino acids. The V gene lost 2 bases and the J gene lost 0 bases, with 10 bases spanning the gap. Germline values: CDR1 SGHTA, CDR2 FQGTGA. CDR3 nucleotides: TGTGCCAGCAGCTTAGGGGCGTCGGTGAACACTGAAGCTTTCTTT. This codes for CASSLGASVNTEAFF. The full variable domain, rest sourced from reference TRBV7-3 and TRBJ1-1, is GAGVSQTPSNKVTEKGKYVELRCDPISGHTALYWYRQSLGQGPEFLIYFQGTGAADDSGLPNDRFFAVRPEGSVSTLKIQRTERGDSAVYLCASSLGASVNTEAFFGQGTRLTVV.

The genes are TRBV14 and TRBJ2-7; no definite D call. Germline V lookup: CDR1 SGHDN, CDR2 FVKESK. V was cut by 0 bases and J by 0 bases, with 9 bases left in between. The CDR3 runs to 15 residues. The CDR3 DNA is TGTGCCAGCAGCCAAGATGGGCCGGTCTCCTACGAGCAGTACTTC. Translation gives CASSQDGPVSYEQYF.

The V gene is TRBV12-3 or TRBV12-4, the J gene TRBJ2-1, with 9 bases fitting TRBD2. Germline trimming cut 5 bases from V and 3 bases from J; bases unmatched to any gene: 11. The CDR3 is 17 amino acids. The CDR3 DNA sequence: TGTGCCAGCAGTCTCGCCGCGGGAGGGGAGTACTACAATGAGCAGTTCTTC. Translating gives CASSLAAGGEYYNEQFF.

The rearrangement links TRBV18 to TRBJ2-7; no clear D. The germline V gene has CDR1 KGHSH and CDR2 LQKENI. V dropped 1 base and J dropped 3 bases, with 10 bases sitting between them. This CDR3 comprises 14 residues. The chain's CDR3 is CASSPHTADYEQYF. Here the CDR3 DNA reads TGTGCCAGCTCACCACACACAGCCGACTACGAGCAGTACTTC.

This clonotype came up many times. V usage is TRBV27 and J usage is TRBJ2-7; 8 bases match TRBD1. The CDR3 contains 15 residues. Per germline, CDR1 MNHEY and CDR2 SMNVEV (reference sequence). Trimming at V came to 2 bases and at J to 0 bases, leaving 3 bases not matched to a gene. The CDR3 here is CASSLVGQGSYEQYF. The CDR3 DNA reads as TGTGCCAGCAGTTTAGTTGGACAGGGCTCCTACGAGCAGTACTTC.

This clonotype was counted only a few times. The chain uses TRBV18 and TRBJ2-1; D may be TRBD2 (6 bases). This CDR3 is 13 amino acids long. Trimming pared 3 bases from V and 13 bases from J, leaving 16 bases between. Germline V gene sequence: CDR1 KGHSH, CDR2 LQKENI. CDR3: CASSPGTQETQFF. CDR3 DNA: TGTGCCAGCTCACCCGGGACTCAAGAGACCCAGTTCTTC.

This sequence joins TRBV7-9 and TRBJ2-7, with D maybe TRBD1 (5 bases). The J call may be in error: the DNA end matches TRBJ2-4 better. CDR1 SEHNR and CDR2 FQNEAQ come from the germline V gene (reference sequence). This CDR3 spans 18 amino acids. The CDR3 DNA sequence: TGTGCCAGCAGTTGGGCTACTGGGGCAGCCATAGCCAAAAACATTCAGTACTTC. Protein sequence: CASSWATGAAIAKNIQYF.

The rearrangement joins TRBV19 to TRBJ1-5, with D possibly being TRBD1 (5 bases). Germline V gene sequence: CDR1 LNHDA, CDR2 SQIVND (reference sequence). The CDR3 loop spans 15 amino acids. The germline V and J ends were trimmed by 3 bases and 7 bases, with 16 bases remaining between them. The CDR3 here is CASSIADTGLQPQHF. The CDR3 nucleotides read TGTGCCAGTAGTATTGCGGACACAGGCTTACAGCCCCAGCATTTT.

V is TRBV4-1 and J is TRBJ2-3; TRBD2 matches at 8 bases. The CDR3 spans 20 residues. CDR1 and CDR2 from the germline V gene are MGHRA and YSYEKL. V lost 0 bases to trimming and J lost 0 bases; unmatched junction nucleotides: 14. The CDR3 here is CASSQDQWLAGSSSTDTQYF. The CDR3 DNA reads TGCGCCAGCAGCCAAGATCAATGGCTAGCGGGTTCGTCTAGCACAGATACGCAGTATTTT.

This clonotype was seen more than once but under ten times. The CDR3 nucleotides read TGTGCCAGCAGTTCCCAAGCGGGAGTAATCGGTGAGCAGTTCTTC. Protein sequence: CASSSQAGVIGEQFF. This chain connects TRBV12-3 or TRBV12-4 to TRBJ2-1, with 8 nucleotides matching TRBD2. V lost 4 bases, J lost 9 bases, and 11 bases stayed unmatched. The CDR3 loop spans 15 amino acids.